The 13 T cell receptor beta chains below were found in one sample sequenced in a study of blood T cell repertoires in COVID-19. This table comes from immunoSEQ multiplex PCR, and its TCRdb copy is limited to in-frame clones, with some not included. The repertoire holds 150,000 to 200,000 clones, around 84% seen once, with 7% in the top ten. The material sequenced was peripheral blood. These receptors all stem from a middle-aged man with active or convalescent COVID-19.

V is TRBV30 and J is TRBJ2-5; 9 nucleotides match TRBD2. V dropped 5 bases and J dropped 3; count of bases not matched to a gene: 1. Per the germline V gene, CDR1 is GTSNPN and CDR2 is SVGIG (reference sequence). The CDR3 consists of 12 residues. CDR3 nucleotides: TGTGCCTGGCCTAGCGGGGAAGAGACCCAGTACTTC. Translation gives CAWPSGEETQYF.

This clone was seen once. The chain couples TRBV7-2 to TRBJ2-7; 10 bases agree with TRBD2. Germline loops: CDR1 SGHTA, CDR2 FQGNSA. The trim removed 0 bases at V and 2 bases at J, leaving 1 base unmatched. This CDR3 contains 15 residues. CDR3: CASSLASGRAYEQYF. As DNA, the CDR3 is TGTGCCAGCAGCTTAGCGAGCGGGAGGGCCTACGAGCAGTACTTC.

The chain joins TRBV27 to TRBJ1-4, with D possibly matching TRBD1 (6 bases). The CDR3 covers 14 residues. Trimming pared 5 bases from V and 10 bases from J, leaving 17 bases between. The V gene's germline CDR1 is MNHEY and CDR2 SMNVEV (reference sequence). The CDR3 loop reads CASSPPGDLRKLFF. The CDR3 bases are TGTGCCAGCAGTCCTCCAGGGGATTTGCGAAAACTGTTTTTT.

This clone is labeled medium-sized (0.01 to 0.1%). The chain is built from TRBV6-5 and TRBJ2-6; no firm D call. The germline V gene has CDR1 MNHEY and CDR2 SVGAGI. This CDR3 spans 15 amino acids. Trimming stripped 6 bases from V and 2 bases from J, with 11 bases between. The CDR3 sequence is CASRTPRTGANVLTF. The CDR3 DNA reads TGTGCCAGCAGGACACCAAGGACTGGGGCCAACGTCCTGACTTTC.

The J gene is TRBJ2-7, the V gene TRBV7-2, with 8 bases that match TRBD2. This CDR3 has 15 residues. V shed 3 bases, J shed 2 bases, and the junction held 6 bases outside the gene matches. Germline V gene lookup returns CDR1 SGHTA and CDR2 FQGNSA. Written as DNA, the CDR3 is TGTGCCAGCAGCTTTGTACTAGCGGAAACCTACGAGCAGTACTTC. The encoded protein is CASSFVLAETYEQYF.

The rearrangement uses TRBV9 and TRBJ2-3, with D perhaps matching TRBD1 (7 bases). This CDR3 comprises 18 residues. V was shortened by 3 bases and J by 3 bases, with 23 bases between the two germline ends. Germline V gives CDR1 SGDLS, CDR2 YYNGEE. Here the CDR3 reads CASSALMEGAVLTDTQYF. DNA of the CDR3: TGTGCCAGCAGCGCCTTGATGGAGGGGGCCGTGCTTACAGATACGCAGTATTTT.

This chain links TRBV2 with TRBJ2-3, with 7 bases lining up with TRBD1. Germline-derived CDR1 and CDR2 are SNHLY and FYNNEI. The CDR3 has 15 residues. V was clipped by 4 bases and J by 0 bases; unmatched bases: 4. CDR3 sequence: CASSVGQESTDTQYF. In DNA, the CDR3 is TGTGCCAGCAGTGTCGGACAGGAGAGCACAGATACGCAGTATTTT.

The V gene is TRBV6-6, the J gene TRBJ1-2, with 9 bases that match TRBD1. The CDR3 contains 15 residues. CDR1 is MNHNY, CDR2 SVGAGI, per germline (reference sequence). V lost 6 bases to trimming and J lost 5 bases; unmatched junction nucleotides: 10. CDR3 sequence: CASRRPGQGKYGYTF. For the CDR3, the DNA is TGTGCCAGCAGGCGACCGGGACAGGGTAAATATGGCTACACCTTC.

This rearrangement joins TRBV10-3 to TRBJ1-1; D ambiguous. Germline V gene lookup returns CDR1 ENHRY and CDR2 SYGVKD. Trimming removed 6 bases from V and 11 bases from J, with 16 bases in between. This CDR3 region has 12 residues. DNA of the CDR3: TGTGCCATCAGCACAGACACCCATAAGGCTTTCTTT. Translating it yields CAISTDTHKAFF.

The rearrangement uses TRBV2 and TRBJ2-2; D remains unclear. Germline CDR1 reads SNHLY; CDR2 reads FYNNEI. The CDR3 is 13 amino acids. V lost 8 bases, J lost 4 bases, and 11 bases lay in between. The CDR3 region has the DNA TGTGCCAGCGGAGTCTTCGGCACCGGGGAGCTGTTTTTT. It translates to CASGVFGTGELFF.

This clone came up once. The V call is TRBV5-1, the J call TRBJ1-1, with 10 bases fitting TRBD1. Germline V gives CDR1 SGHRS, CDR2 YFSETQ. The CDR3 is 17 residues long. V shed 4 bases, J shed 4 bases, and the junction held 13 bases outside the gene matches. CDR3 DNA: TGCGCCAGCAGCCCCCTGGGGGACAGGGGATTCAGCACTGAAGCTTTCTTT. Amino acid sequence: CASSPLGDRGFSTEAFF.

This sequence joins TRBV7-9 and TRBJ1-5; D may be TRBD1 (6 bases). The CDR3 is 14 amino acids. The V and J ends lost 1 base and 9 bases respectively, with 13 bases between them. Germline V gives CDR1 SEHNR, CDR2 FQNEAQ (reference sequence). In nucleotides, the CDR3 is TGTGCCAGCAGCTTAGAGGGGACAAAGGGGCCCCAGCATTTT. Translating it yields CASSLEGTKGPQHF.

The rearrangement uses TRBV9 and TRBJ2-5; TRBD1 is a possible D gene (6 bases). The V end was cut by 0 bases, the J end by 1 base, with 13 bases between. The CDR3 sequence is 16 residues long. Germline lookup yields CDR1 SGDLS and CDR2 YYNGEE. CDR3 nucleotides: TGTGCCAGCAGCGTAGCAGTCAGGGGACGCCAAGAGACCCAGTACTTC. Residues: CASSVAVRGRQETQYF.